The next 32 T cell receptor beta chains were all read from a single sample in a study of shared clonotypes between healthy human individuals. TCRdb's table, derived via immunoSEQ multiplex PCR, lists solely in-frame clones and lacks some. The sample consists of about 1.4 million clones, roughly 96% of them appearing once. The source material was naive CD4+ T cells sorted from blood. Subset defined: CD45RA+ positively selected. The receptors shown here come from a man aged 25 to 45 in good health.

The chain employs TRBV5-1 and TRBJ2-5; either TRBD1 or TRBD2 may supply D (6 bases each). Looked up from germline, CDR1 is SGHRS and CDR2 is YFSETQ. V lost 1 base to trimming and J lost 2 bases, with 12 bases between them. The CDR3 consists of 15 residues. DNA for the CDR3: TGCGCCAGCAGCTTGACAACAGGGAGGCAAGAGACCCAGTACTTC. Translating it yields CASSLTTGRQETQYF.

This chain links TRBV6-5 with TRBJ2-1, with 9 bases identical to TRBD2. With 6 bases clipped from V and 6 bases from J, the junction kept 9 bases outside the gene matches. Germline CDR1 reads MNHEY; CDR2 reads SVGAGI. CDR3 length equals 15 residues. The CDR3: CASSDLAGPPNEQFF. The CDR3 DNA sequence: TGTGCCAGCAGCGATCTAGCGGGACCTCCCAATGAGCAGTTCTTC.

The chain combines TRBV29-1 with TRBJ2-5, with 8 bases aligning to TRBD2. In germline, CDR1 is SQVTM, CDR2 ANQGSEA. The CDR3 loop spans 14 amino acids. The J segment lost 1 base and the V segment lost 6 bases, leaving 7 bases of the junction unmatched. The chain's CDR3 is CSVASGSSQETQYF. The DNA for the CDR3 is TGCAGCGTCGCGAGCGGGAGCAGCCAAGAGACCCAGTACTTC.

The chain combines TRBV18 with TRBJ2-7, with D maybe TRBD1 (6 bases). Germline CDR1 and CDR2: KGHSH and LQKENI. V lost 0 bases to trimming and J lost 6 bases, with 18 bases between them. CDR3 size: 16 residues. The CDR3 is CASSPPGTTIYGEQYF. DNA for the CDR3: TGTGCCAGCTCACCACCCGGGACAACTATCTATGGCGAGCAGTACTTC.

In regard to this clone: Other nucleotide sequences from this sample produce the same CDR3. The V call is TRBV6-4, the J call TRBJ2-3; 9 bases fit TRBD2. J lost 1 base, V lost 4 bases, and 3 bases had no gene match. The CDR3 covers 15 residues. Germline-derived CDR1 and CDR2 are MRHNA and SNTAGT. The CDR3 DNA reads TGTGCCAGCAGTGTACTAGCGGGCGGCACAGATACGCAGTATTTT. Translation gives CASSVLAGGTDTQYF.

This chain uses TRBV5-5 with TRBJ1-2; unclear D gene. Trimming stripped 3 bases from V and 2 bases from J, with 11 bases between. Germline V CDR1 and CDR2: SGHKS, YYEKEE (reference sequence). The CDR3 is 14 residues long. In nucleotides, the CDR3 is TGTGCCAGCAGCTCCCAGTTCGGAAACTATGGCTACACCTTC. The encoded protein is CASSSQFGNYGYTF.

Written as DNA, the CDR3 is TGTGCCAGCAGTAAGACCCACTCCCCAGGGGGCAATGAGCAGTTCTTC. Translating it yields CASSKTHSPGGNEQFF. V and J are TRBV25-1 and TRBJ2-1; 7 positions agree with TRBD1. The CDR3 extends over 16 amino acids. The germline CDR1 and CDR2 sequences are MGHDK and SYGVNS. The V and J ends lost 5 bases and 6 bases, in that order; junction bases with no gene match: 13.

The J gene is TRBJ2-7, the V gene TRBV28; D unresolved. From germline, CDR1 is MDHEN and CDR2 SYDVKM. The CDR3 spans 14 residues. The V end lost 6 bases, the J end lost 2 bases, and 14 bases lay between the germline ends. In nucleotides, the CDR3 is TGTGCCAGCAGATCCTCGGGCAGCACCTACGAGCAGTACTTC. Amino acids: CASRSSGSTYEQYF.

The rearrangement links TRBV5-5 to TRBJ1-2; D unclear. V lost 1 base to trimming and J lost 10 bases, with 17 bases between them. CDR3 length: 14 amino acids. Germline V gives CDR1 SGHKS, CDR2 YYEKEE (reference sequence). The CDR3 loop reads CASSLRLGGGDYTF. CDR3 DNA: TGTGCCAGCAGCTTGCGTTTGGGCGGCGGTGACTACACCTTC.

This rearrangement joins TRBV7-9 to TRBJ2-7; 7 bases agree with TRBD2. Germline V CDR1 and CDR2: SEHNR, FQNEAQ (reference sequence). The CDR3 extends over 14 amino acids. Trimming cost V 4 bases and J 6 bases; bases outside gene matches: 9. Written as DNA, the CDR3 is TGTGCCAGCAGCTCCGGACTGCGGGAGTTCGAGCAGTACTTC. Translation: CASSSGLREFEQYF.

J is TRBJ1-1 and V is TRBV2, with D unclear. CDR1 is SNHLY, CDR2 FYNNEI, per germline. V lost 7 bases and J lost 1, with 10 bases in between. The CDR3 totals 13 residues. In DNA form, the CDR3 reads TGTGCCAGCACTGAGCAGACGAACACTGAAGCTTTCTTT. It specifies CASTEQTNTEAFF.

The chain is built from TRBV15 and TRBJ2-5; D gene ambiguous. Between the trimmed V and J ends, which lost 0 bases and 5 bases, there was a span of 10 bases. The CDR3 loop spans 14 amino acids. Germline V gives CDR1 LNHNV, CDR2 YYDKDF (reference sequence). DNA of the CDR3: TGTGCCACCAGCAGAGAATTGTTGGGGGAGACCCAGTACTTC. This translates into CATSRELLGETQYF.

The CDR3 nucleotides are TGTGCCAGCCAACAGGGAAGGGATCAGCCCCAGCATTTT. Amino acid sequence: CASQQGRDQPQHF. The genes are TRBV18 and TRBJ1-5; tentatively, D is TRBD1 (6 bases). V was shortened by 8 bases and J by 5 bases, with 13 bases between the two germline ends. The CDR3 is 13 amino acids. Germline V lookup: CDR1 KGHSH, CDR2 LQKENI.

The V gene is TRBV5-1, the J gene TRBJ2-7; 7 nucleotides agree with TRBD1. This CDR3 has 14 amino acids. V shed 5 bases and J 5 bases; nucleotides not matched to a gene: 10. Germline V lookup: CDR1 SGHRS, CDR2 YFSETQ. CDR3 DNA: TGCGCCAGCAGTTTTGACAGGGCAAGCAACGAGCAGTACTTC. Translated, it gives CASSFDRASNEQYF.

This chain uses TRBV28 with TRBJ2-5, with TRBD1 identical over 7 bases. There are 15 residues in the CDR3. Losses at the gene ends were 4 bases for V and 5 bases for J; bases not matched to a gene: 10. Germline CDR1 MDHEN, CDR2 SYDVKM. CDR3 region: CASSSRQGFGETQYF. In nucleotides, the CDR3 is TGTGCCAGCAGTTCAAGACAGGGCTTCGGGGAGACCCAGTACTTC.

This clone was seen once. This rearrangement joins TRBV6-6 to TRBJ1-5; no clear D. V lost 10 bases and J 0 bases, leaving 10 bases between the germline ends. CDR3 length: 13 residues. Looked up from germline, CDR1 is MNHNY and CDR2 is SVGAGI (reference sequence). The CDR3 protein is CAITDLSNQPQHF. CDR3 nucleotides: TGTGCCATCACCGACCTTAGCAATCAGCCCCAGCATTTT.

The chain carries TRBV19 and TRBJ2-1, with 8 bases that match TRBD2. The CDR3 covers 15 residues. The germline V gene has CDR1 LNHDA and CDR2 SQIVND (reference sequence). V shed 5 bases and J 2 bases; nucleotides not matched to a gene: 5. CDR3 bases: TGTGCCAGTAGTCCCACGGGAGGGCCCTACAATGAGCAGTTCTTC. Its protein is CASSPTGGPYNEQFF.

Details on this clone: This sample also contains other DNA sequences that code for the same CDR3. The genes are TRBV9 and TRBJ2-1; D might be TRBD1 (8 bases). V was pared by 3 bases and J by 9 bases, with 19 bases between. Looked up from germline, CDR1 is SGDLS and CDR2 is YYNGEE. The CDR3 length is 15 residues. Here the CDR3 reads CASSDRQGPGGEQFF. Written as DNA, the CDR3 is TGTGCCAGCAGCGACAGACAGGGGCCGGGAGGTGAGCAGTTCTTC. Looking up the rest from reference TRBV9 and TRBJ2-1 gives the full variable domain: DSGVTQTPKHLITATGQRVTLRCSPRSGDLSVYWYQQSLDQGLQFLIQYYNGEERAKGNILERFSAQQFPDLHSELNLSSLELGDSALYFCASSDRQGPGGEQFFGPGTRLTVL.

In its sample, this clone was seen once. The chain recombines TRBV5-5 with TRBJ2-5, with TRBD1 matching 7 bases. CDR3 length equals 15 residues. CDR1 and CDR2 from the germline V gene are SGHKS and YYEKEE (reference sequence). J gave up 2 bases and V 0 bases, and 4 bases lay outside the gene matches. The CDR3 nucleotides read TGTGCCAGCAGCTTGGCCGGCAGGGGGCAAGAGACCCAGTACTTC. Amino acids: CASSLAGRGQETQYF.

This rearrangement joins TRBV28 to TRBJ2-6; 8 bases align to TRBD1. Germline V CDR1 and CDR2: MDHEN, SYDVKM. Trimming removed 6 bases from V and 0 bases from J; junction bases left unmatched: 13. The CDR3 totals 19 residues. The CDR3 nucleotides read TGTGCCAGCAGAACCGGACAGGGTAGTTTATCCTCTGGGGCCAACGTCCTGACTTTC. It is translated as CASRTGQGSLSSGANVLTF.

V and J are TRBV28 and TRBJ1-1, with 9 positions matching TRBD1. The CDR3 has 17 residues. The germline V gene has CDR1 MDHEN and CDR2 SYDVKM. J gave up 0 bases and V 7 bases, and 12 bases lay outside the gene matches. The CDR3 spells CASTPGTGLSMNTEAFF. The CDR3 bases are TGTGCCAGCACCCCCGGGACAGGGCTTTCGATGAACACTGAAGCTTTCTTT.

The chain employs TRBV7-2 and TRBJ2-5; D remains ambiguous. Per the germline V gene, CDR1 is SGHTA and CDR2 is FQGNSA. This CDR3 spans 15 amino acids. V was trimmed by 1 base and J by 5 bases, leaving 14 bases between them. The CDR3, as DNA: TGTGCCAGCAGCTTAGGTTCCCAACCGGCGGAGACCCAGTACTTC. Its protein is CASSLGSQPAETQYF.

A remark on this clone: Other DNA variants within this sample encode the same CDR3. V and J are TRBV28 and TRBJ2-2, with a weak D call TRBD2 (6 bases). Germline CDR1 reads MDHEN; CDR2 reads SYDVKM. Trimming pared 3 bases from V and 0 bases from J, leaving 8 bases between. CDR3 length: 15 residues. CDR3 protein: CASSFSGANTGELFF. The CDR3 DNA sequence: TGTGCCAGCAGTTTTTCGGGAGCGAACACCGGGGAGCTGTTTTTT.

The V and J genes are TRBV11-3 and TRBJ2-3; either TRBD1 or TRBD2 may supply D (5 bases each). The V end was cut by 5 bases, the J end by 0 bases, with 12 bases between. Germline CDR1 and CDR2: SGHNT and YENEEA. CDR3 size: 15 residues. The DNA for the CDR3 is TGTGCCAGCAGCCTCGGGGCGCCGAGCACAGATACGCAGTATTTT. Amino acid sequence: CASSLGAPSTDTQYF.

The genes are TRBV11-2 and TRBJ2-5, with a tentative D call TRBD2 (6 bases). Germline-derived CDR1 and CDR2 are SGHAT and FQNNGV. V gave up 0 bases and J gave up 3 bases, with 8 bases separating them. The CDR3 is made up of 14 amino acids. CDR3 DNA: TGTGCCAGCAGCTTAGATCGCGGGGAAGAGACCCAGTACTTC. It codes for CASSLDRGEETQYF.

V is TRBV14 and J is TRBJ2-1; D is ambiguous. Deletions cut 1 base from V and 0 bases from J, with 4 bases between. Germline CDR1 is SGHDN and CDR2 is FVKESK. This CDR3 is built from 14 residues. The CDR3: CASSQGFSYNEQFF. Written as DNA, the CDR3 is TGTGCCAGCAGCCAAGGGTTCTCCTACAATGAGCAGTTCTTC.

Note on this clone: This sample includes further DNA sequences coding for the same CDR3. The chain is built from TRBV18 and TRBJ2-1; no definite D call. The CDR3 has 13 amino acids. Per germline, CDR1 KGHSH and CDR2 LQKENI. V gave up 2 bases and J gave up 3 bases, with 5 bases separating them. The CDR3 DNA sequence: TGTGCCAGCTCACCAGGCAGCTACAATGAGCAGTTCTTC. Protein sequence: CASSPGSYNEQFF. The entire variable domain, with the rest obtained from reference TRBV18 and TRBJ2-1, is as follows: NAGVMQNPRHLVRRRGQEARLRCSPMKGHSHVYWYRQLPEEGLKFMVYLQKENIIDESGMPKERFSAEFPKEGPSILRIQQVVRGDSAAYFCASSPGSYNEQFFGPGTRLTVL.

V is TRBV9 and J is TRBJ2-5, with D possibly being TRBD2 (6 bases). CDR1 and CDR2 from the germline V gene are SGDLS and YYNGEE. Trimming took off 4 bases at V and 0 bases at J, with 13 bases between the two ends. The CDR3 runs to 15 residues. CDR3 in amino acids: CASSSGLFNQETQYF. CDR3 DNA sequence: TGTGCCAGCAGCTCGGGACTTTTCAACCAAGAGACCCAGTACTTC.

Comment on this clone: Other DNA sequences in the same sample also yield this CDR3. V usage is TRBV11-2 and J usage is TRBJ2-1; 10 bases are a match to TRBD2. V was clipped by 1 base and J by 4 bases; unmatched bases: 4. CDR3 length: 16 residues. Germline V gene sequence: CDR1 SGHAT, CDR2 FQNNGV. DNA of the CDR3: TGTGCCAGCAGCTTAGGTCCTAGCGGGAGATACAATGAGCAGTTCTTC. Encoded protein: CASSLGPSGRYNEQFF.

The chain carries TRBV18 and TRBJ2-2, with unresolved D. The CDR3 consists of 14 residues. The V and J ends lost 5 bases and 2 bases respectively, with 9 bases between them. CDR1 and CDR2 (germline): KGHSH, LQKENI. The CDR3 DNA reads as TGTGCCAGCTCATCGGACCAAAACACCGGGGAGCTGTTTTTT. It encodes CASSSDQNTGELFF.

The J gene is TRBJ1-4, the V gene TRBV5-1; 7 nucleotides line up with TRBD1. Germline loops: CDR1 SGHRS, CDR2 YFSETQ. The junction had 10 bases not matched to a gene; V was cut back by 3 bases and J by 8 bases. This CDR3 is 15 amino acids long. Here the CDR3 reads CASSSLGTAGEKLFF. In DNA, the CDR3 is TGCGCCAGCAGCTCCCTGGGGACAGCTGGGGAAAAACTGTTTTTT.

This chain uses TRBV29-1 with TRBJ1-1; 7 nucleotides align to TRBD1. The CDR3 is 12 residues long. The germline V gene encodes CDR1 SQVTM and CDR2 ANQGSEA. With V trimmed by 6 bases and J by 6 bases, 7 bases remained unmatched. The CDR3 region has the DNA TGCAGCGTCGACAGGGTTCGGGCTGAAGCTTTCTTT. Amino acids: CSVDRVRAEAFF. The whole variable domain, filled in from reference TRBV29-1 and TRBJ1-1, reads SAVISQKPSRDICQRGTSLTIQCQVDSQVTMMFWYRQQPGQSLTLIATANQGSEATYESGFVIDKFPISRPNLTFSTLTVSNMSPEDSSIYLCSVDRVRAEAFFGQGTRLTVV.